The present T cell receptor beta chain was sequenced within a study of blood T cells in healthy people across ages (dated by TCRdb to the mid-2010s). For context, the study as a whole: In model experiments, roughly one uniquely barcoded TCR beta cDNA molecule per two T cells was captured by template switching. To track age-related changes in TCR beta repertoire diversity, the study relied on deep sequencing normalized with unique cDNA molecular identifiers. Donors were grouped into four age groups: young (average approximately 15 years), middle-aged (roughly 40), aged (over 55) and long-lived (around 80). To avoid experimental bias, donors of different ages were distributed randomly across sequencing lanes. The study analyzed two additional independent replicas of 1 million unique cDNA reads from the same blood draw for two donors, one aged 18 to 30 and one aged 80 or older. General conclusions and limits of the study: The long-lived group showed more naive CD4+ T cells, fewer expanded clones and increased TCR diversity than the aged group, suggesting age selection. As age increased, observed TCR beta diversity per million T cells dropped in a roughly linear way, and a significant reduction was already evident by age about 40. Bulk unsorted PBMC profiling prevented conclusive comparison of naive and antigen-experienced compartments. Estimates of total diversity based on one million sequenced T cells were considered lower bounds and underestimates. There was a strong correlation between observed TCR beta diversity and the percentage of naive T cells measured by flow cytometry. The CMV infection status of donors was not known, potentially confounding age-related changes in expanded clonotypes.

From the cysteine up to the phenylalanine, the CDR3 has a length of 18 residues. Of the read, only the CDR3 DNA is kept; its 54 bases are in frame from base 1. Trimmed from V: 0 bases; trimmed from J: 4 bases; junction bases lacking a gene match: 8. This clonotype was observed a handful of times. The antigen it binds to is not known. No qualities accompany the bases; no much larger clone lies one base away. Systemically healthy Caucasian individuals from Russia, about 38 in total and aged about 6 to 100 years, were included as donors. Around 10 milliliters of peripheral blood were collected from each donor into EDTA-treated Vacutainer tubes. Ficoll-Paque density-gradient centrifugation was used to isolate PBMCs, with at least 6.5 million per sample. Total RNA, at least 5.5 micrograms per sample, was extracted from PBMCs with Trizol reagent. For every donor, flow cytometry on a PBMC aliquot measured the percentage of naive CD45RAhigh/CD27high T cells.

The method behind the library was 5' RACE. A second PCR of roughly 7 to 11 cycles was performed with a sample-barcoded 5' primer and a J-beta primer mix. Each TCR beta cDNA molecule received a unique molecular identifier from a template-switch 5' adaptor carrying 12 random nucleotides. Each sample yielded at least 2.5 million CDR3-containing paired-end reads. All of the RNA was converted into first-strand cDNA using the Mint cDNA synthesis kit, with a TRBC-specific oligonucleotide serving as the primer. Following uracil-DNA glycosylase treatment, all cDNA underwent a first 18-cycle PCR with the universal primers M1SS and BC2_uni_R. Per the original workflow: For normalization, 1 million high-quality reads were randomly selected from each sample, with every read carrying a distinct molecular identifier. Instead of being binned into consensus sequences, reads with shared molecular identifiers were discarded. MiTCR, run with a Q25 quality threshold and the strictest error-elimination algorithm, handled CDR3 identification, clonotype clustering and error correction. A nonparametric unseen species model with Euler transformation was used to estimate lower-bound total TCR beta diversity. The raw public data were reprocessed by TCRdb itself: fastp quality trimming at Q25, MiXCR clonotype calling, in-frame beta chains only. For every CDR3 protein sequence, its rows merge into one entry that carries the most common genes and DNA. The V and J calls reflect TCRdb's pipeline rather than the authors' work. For this sample the table gives some 1,800,000 distinct CDR3 sequences, of which around 42% were detected only once. The ten most abundant clones make up 20% to 25% of the sample.

Input material: blood. The clonotype was recovered from a human donor in good health. The sequence is built from TRBV12-3 or TRBV12-4 and TRBJ2-1; 11 bases in between match TRBD2. The CDR3 here reads CASSLAGIAGGDYNEQFF. The sequenced DNA: TGTGCCAGCAGTTTAGCGGGAATAGCGGGGGGGGATTACAATGAGCAGTTCTTC.